This record concerns one T cell receptor (beta chain) sequence. What it recognizes is unknown. The sample is drawn from a study of Ad26.COV2.S vaccination and SARS-CoV-2 variants. On the study more broadly: Donor had been placed in the Ad26.COV2.S arm of the COV1001 trial.

Study-wide points: TCR breadth and depth analyses may have underestimated total T cell responses.

Using immunoSEQ multiplex PCR, the repertoire was profiled, and TCRdb retains in-frame clones only, with some absent. The table lists 200,000 to 250,000 clones, over 75% of them singletons. The treatment here: around 19 received Ad26.COV2.S at low or high dose, single or two shots; 5 received placebo; per-sample allocation not given. Day 63 after the first vaccine or placebo injection was the time point for sampling. Germline CDR1 SEHNR, CDR2 FQNEAQ (reference sequence). This CDR3 spans 14 amino acids. The ends were cut back, 1 base at V and 7 bases at J, with 13 bases in the middle. This clonotype originated in a person between 18 and 65 years old who received the Ad26.COV2.S COVID-19 vaccine or a placebo. The rearrangement uses TRBV7-9 and TRBJ1-2, with D perhaps TRBD1 (5 bases). The specimen comprised peripheral blood, sampled in a trial of Ad26.COV2.S vaccine versus placebo. The DNA of the CDR3 is TGTGCCAGCAGCTTAGGGGCAGGGAGTGGTGGCTACACCTTC. Protein sequence: CASSLGAGSGGYTF.